Here is one T cell receptor (beta chain) with its context. Trimming cost V 4 bases and J 9 bases; bases outside gene matches: 8. The CDR3 consists of 15 residues. Germline V gives CDR1 SNHLY, CDR2 FYNNEI. The data belong to a study of T cell changes during pregnancy in multiple sclerosis. TCRdb's copy holds only in-frame clones and misses some; the assay was immunoSEQ multiplex PCR. The sample lists about 45,000 clones; roughly 90% were seen once. The sequencing used peripheral blood, collected in the first trimester of pregnancy. The receptor was isolated from a female donor with multiple sclerosis, enrolled in a pregnancy study. The gene calls are TRBV2 and TRBJ2-1, with 11 nucleotides matching TRBD2. The chain's CDR3 is CASSASTSGEAEQFF. CDR3 sequence (DNA): TGTGCCAGCAGTGCCTCGACTAGCGGGGAGGCTGAGCAGTTCTTC.